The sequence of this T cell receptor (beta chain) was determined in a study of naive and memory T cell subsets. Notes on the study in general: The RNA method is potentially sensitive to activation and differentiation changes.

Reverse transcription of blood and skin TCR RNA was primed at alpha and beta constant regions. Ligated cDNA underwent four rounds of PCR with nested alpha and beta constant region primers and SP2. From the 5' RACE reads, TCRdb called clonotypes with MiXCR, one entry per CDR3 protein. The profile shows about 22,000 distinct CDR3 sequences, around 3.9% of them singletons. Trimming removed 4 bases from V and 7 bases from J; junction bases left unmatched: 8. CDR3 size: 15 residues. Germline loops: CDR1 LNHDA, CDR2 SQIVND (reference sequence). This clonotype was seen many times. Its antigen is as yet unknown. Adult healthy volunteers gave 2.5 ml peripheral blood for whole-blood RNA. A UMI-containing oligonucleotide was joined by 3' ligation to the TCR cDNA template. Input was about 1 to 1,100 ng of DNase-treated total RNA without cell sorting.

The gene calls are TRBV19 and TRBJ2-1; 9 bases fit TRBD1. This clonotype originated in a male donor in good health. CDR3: CASSNVDRGWNEQFF. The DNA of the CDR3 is TGTGCCAGTAGTAATGTGGACAGGGGTTGGAATGAGCAGTTCTTC.